The next 6 T cell receptor beta chains were all read from a single sample in a study of OX40 agonist ivuxolimab in advanced cancers. The assay was immunoSEQ multiplex PCR, and TCRdb's table has in-frame clones only and misses some. The data contain about 79,000 clones, 75% to 95% of them seen just once; the ten biggest clones take up more than 5.5%. Here the sequenced sample was CD4+ or CD8+ T cells sorted from blood, taken in a trial of the OX40 agonist ivuxolimab. Source of these receptors: an adult with an advanced solid tumor such as melanoma, head and neck, liver or kidney cancer.

The J gene is TRBJ1-3, the V gene TRBV18; D remains ambiguous. Germline V gene sequence: CDR1 KGHSH, CDR2 LQKENI. With 3 bases removed from V and 4 bases from J, the gap between germline ends came to 10 bases. The CDR3 consists of 14 residues. CDR3 sequence: CASSPGVEGNTIYF. The DNA for the CDR3 is TGTGCCAGCTCACCTGGGGTCGAAGGAAACACCATATATTTT.

V usage is TRBV19 and J usage is TRBJ2-3, with 12 bases aligning to TRBD2. The CDR3 runs 14 residues. V lost 8 bases to trimming and J lost 6 bases; unmatched junction nucleotides: 6. The germline V gene encodes CDR1 LNHDA and CDR2 SQIVND (reference sequence). CDR3: CASAPGLAGDTQYF. CDR3 sequence (DNA): TGTGCCAGTGCACCGGGACTAGCGGGTGATACGCAGTATTTT.

The chain has TRBV19 and TRBJ2-2, with TRBD1 matching over 8 bases. This CDR3 is 14 amino acids long. Germline CDR1 and CDR2: LNHDA and SQIVND (reference sequence). The J segment lost 4 bases and the V segment lost 4 bases, leaving 2 bases of the junction unmatched. The chain's CDR3 is CASSKDRGTGELFF. In nucleotides, the CDR3 is TGTGCCAGTAGTAAAGACAGGGGCACCGGGGAGCTGTTTTTT.

This chain connects TRBV28 to TRBJ1-3; the D gene is possibly TRBD1 (6 bases). The V end lost 2 bases, the J end lost 2 bases, and 13 bases lay between the germline ends. Looked up from germline, CDR1 is MDHEN and CDR2 is SYDVKM. The CDR3 covers 16 residues. CDR3 sequence reads: CASSLPSGAAGNTIYF. CDR3 nucleotides: TGTGCCAGCAGTTTACCCTCAGGGGCTGCTGGAAACACCATATATTTT.

V usage is TRBV9 and J usage is TRBJ2-7, with 9 bases fitting TRBD1. This CDR3 is built from 16 residues. V was pared by 0 bases and J by 5 bases, with 9 bases of the junction left unmatched. CDR1 and CDR2 (germline): SGDLS, YYNGEE. The CDR3 region is CASSVGPLDRGDEQYF. The CDR3 bases are TGTGCCAGCAGCGTAGGCCCCCTGGACAGGGGCGACGAGCAGTACTTC.

This clone has only one observation. The chain uses TRBV19 and TRBJ1-2; D gene unclear. V lost 3 bases to trimming and J lost 5 bases, with 10 bases between them. Looked up from germline, CDR1 is LNHDA and CDR2 is SQIVND (reference sequence). The CDR3 is made up of 13 amino acids. This CDR3 is CASSIAQTYGYTF. CDR3 DNA: TGTGCCAGTAGTATCGCGCAGACTTATGGCTACACCTTC.